This T cell receptor beta chain was retrieved from a study of radiotherapy plus CTLA-4 blockade in lung cancer. Study-wide background: Roughly 17% of enrolled patients responded objectively, and more than 25% had disease control. Overall study findings and caveats: Blood saw expansion of tumor-derived TCR clones after radiotherapy plus ipilimumab. The best prediction of response reportedly came from early blood T cell clone dynamics, with interferon-beta.

Sequencing used immunoSEQ multiplex PCR; TCRdb keeps in-frame clones, though not all of them. Of 85,000 to 90,000 clones in the sample, around 72% were seen once. This CDR3 contains 15 residues. Losses at the gene ends were 1 base for V and 4 bases for J; bases not matched to a gene: 3. Germline V gene data show CDR1 as MGHRA and CDR2 as YSYEKL. With regard to this clone: Its target is unknown.

The V call is TRBV4-1, the J call TRBJ1-5; 8 bases map to TRBD1. The receptor was derived from a human donor with non-small cell lung cancer that progressed on radiotherapy plus ipilimumab. Specimen: peripheral blood, collected from a patient treated with radiotherapy plus ipilimumab. The CDR3 loop reads CASSQVTGVNQPQHF. CDR3 DNA sequence: TGCGCCAGCAGCCAAGTGACAGGGGTTAATCAGCCCCAGCATTTT.